This paragraph reports one TCR beta chain. As yet, its antigen is unknown. This record belongs to a study of radiation and T cells in renal cell carcinoma. The study's findings and limits: From baseline, blood top tumor clonotypes peaked at 2 weeks post-radiation.

Time point here: baseline pretreatment blood. Specified treatment: 15 Gy SBRT to primary tumor, nephrectomy 4 weeks later. Generated by immunoSEQ multiplex PCR, the TCRdb table keeps only in-frame clones and is missing some. The sample lists 150,000 or so clones, roughly 83% occurring once. V trimming: 4 bases; J trimming: 3 bases; junction bases outside the gene matches: 5. Germline-derived CDR1 and CDR2 are SGHTA and FQGNSA. The CDR3 has 14 amino acids. This rearrangement joins TRBV7-2 to TRBJ2-7; 8 positions match TRBD1. This clonotype was obtained from a woman in her 50s with renal cell carcinoma. Material: blood, obtained from a patient whose treatment included radiotherapy and nephrectomy. The CDR3: CASSWGTGDYEQYF. The DNA for the CDR3 is TGTGCCAGCAGCTGGGGGACAGGAGACTACGAGCAGTACTTC.